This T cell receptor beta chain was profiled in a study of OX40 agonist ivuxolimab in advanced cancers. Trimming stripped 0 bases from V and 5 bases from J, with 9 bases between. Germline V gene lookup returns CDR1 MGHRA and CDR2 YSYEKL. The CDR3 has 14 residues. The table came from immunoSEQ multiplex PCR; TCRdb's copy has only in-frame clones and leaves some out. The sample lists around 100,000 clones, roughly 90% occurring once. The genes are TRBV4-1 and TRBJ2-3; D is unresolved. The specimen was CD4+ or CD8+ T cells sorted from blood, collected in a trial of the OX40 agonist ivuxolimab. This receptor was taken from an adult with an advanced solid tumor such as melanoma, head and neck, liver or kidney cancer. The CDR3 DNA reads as TGCGCCAGCAGCCAAGAGCCTTCAGTAGATACGCAGTATTTT. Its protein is CASSQEPSVDTQYF.